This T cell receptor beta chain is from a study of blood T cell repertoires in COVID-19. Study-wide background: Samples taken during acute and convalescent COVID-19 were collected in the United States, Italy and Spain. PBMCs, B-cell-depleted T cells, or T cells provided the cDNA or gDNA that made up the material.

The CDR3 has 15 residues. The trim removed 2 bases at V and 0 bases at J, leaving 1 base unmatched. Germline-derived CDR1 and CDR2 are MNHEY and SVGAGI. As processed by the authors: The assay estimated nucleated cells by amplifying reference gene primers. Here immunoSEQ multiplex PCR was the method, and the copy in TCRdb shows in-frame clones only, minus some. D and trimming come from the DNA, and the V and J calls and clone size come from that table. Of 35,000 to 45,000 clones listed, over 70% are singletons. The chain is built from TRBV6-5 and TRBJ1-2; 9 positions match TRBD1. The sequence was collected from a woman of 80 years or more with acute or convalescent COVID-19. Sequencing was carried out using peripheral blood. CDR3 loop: CASSYGQGPNYGYTF. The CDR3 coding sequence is TGTGCCAGCAGTTACGGACAGGGGCCTAACTATGGCTACACCTTC.